This T cell receptor (beta chain) was identified during a study of T cells in Graves' hyperthyroidism and ophthalmopathy. The CDR3 covers 14 residues. Germline trimming cut 4 bases from V and 9 bases from J; bases unmatched to any gene: 11. Germline CDR1 and CDR2: MNHEY and SMNVEV (reference sequence). Researchers amplified the TCR beta CDR3 regions from RNA transcripts. The TCR CDR3 first-round RT-PCR relied on the HTBI primer set. One entry per CDR3 protein, called by TCRdb with MiXCR from the multiplex PCR reads. The sample has roughly 570,000 distinct CDR3 sequences, 46% seen once. Material: peripheral blood or thyroid tissue (not recorded which). The clonotype comes from a woman between 18 and 30 years old with Graves' hyperthyroidism. This rearrangement joins TRBV27 to TRBJ2-5; 7 nucleotides align to TRBD2. The CDR3 nucleotides are TGTGCCAGCAGTTCCAGGACACCCCGGGGGGCCCAGTACTTC. This encodes CASSSRTPRGAQYF.